This TCR beta chain was documented in a study of blood T cell repertoires in COVID-19. Sequencing used immunoSEQ multiplex PCR; TCRdb keeps in-frame clones, though not all of them. The sample shows roughly 150,000 clones, 70% to 90% of them seen only once. V lost 7 bases and J lost 14, with 15 bases in between. Looked up from germline, CDR1 is MNHNY and CDR2 is SVGAGI (reference sequence). The CDR3 covers 12 residues. This TCR was sampled from a woman over 75 with COVID-19, enrolled during active disease. The chain links TRBV6-6 to TRBJ1-6; D is uncertain. Sequences were obtained from peripheral blood. The chain's CDR3 is CASIGSLGALHF. In DNA, the CDR3 is TGTGCCAGCATTGGGAGCCTCGGGGCCCTCCACTTT.